Each of the 21 T cell receptor beta chains below was sequenced from the same sample in a study of blood T cells in healthy people across ages. A J-beta primer mix and a sample-barcoded 5' primer were used in a second PCR of roughly 6 to 12 cycles. TCRdb passed the 5' RACE reads through MiXCR, listing each CDR3 protein once. The sample carries approximately 490,000 distinct CDR3 sequences, 20% to 30% recorded once. These data also featured in a second study, about T cells of mothers and their children.

Sequencing was done on a sample of blood. The receptors shown here come from a boy aged 5-17 years in good health.

A few counts support this clonotype. This sequence joins TRBV3-1 and TRBJ2-3; 12 bases line up with TRBD2. Trimming at V came to 5 bases and at J to 4 bases, leaving 4 bases not matched to a gene. CDR3 length: 15 residues. Germline-derived CDR1 and CDR2 are LGHDT and YNNKEL (reference sequence). The CDR3 DNA sequence: TGTGCCAGCAGCGAAAGGACTAGCGGGGCAGATACGCAGTATTTT. Its translation is CASSERTSGADTQYF.

There are a few counts of this clonotype. The chain carries TRBV12-3 or TRBV12-4 and TRBJ2-3, with 10 bases that match TRBD1. CDR3 length equals 15 residues. The V and J ends lost 2 bases and 5 bases, in that order; junction bases with no gene match: 4. Here the CDR3 reads CASSLLGQGQDTQYF. CDR3 in DNA: TGTGCCAGCAGTTTATTGGGACAGGGGCAAGATACGCAGTATTTT.

This clonotype was found a few times. V is TRBV19 and J is TRBJ1-2, with TRBD1 matching 9 bases. This CDR3 spans 15 amino acids. From germline, CDR1 is LNHDA and CDR2 SQIVND (reference sequence). The V segment lost 3 bases and the J segment 6 bases; nucleotides outside the gene matches: 8. The CDR3 loop is CASSIITGGADGYTF. DNA of the CDR3: TGTGCCAGTAGTATTATCACAGGGGGCGCGGATGGCTACACCTTC.

This clonotype was found a few times. The J gene is TRBJ2-4, the V gene TRBV21-1; the table assigns TRBD1, which was not confirmed against the DNA. TRBV21-1 is termed a pseudogene. This CDR3 contains 17 residues. The CDR3 protein is CASSKGGHSLAKNIQYF. For the CDR3, the DNA is TGTGCCAGCAGCAAAGGGGGACACTCCTTAGCCAAAAACATTCAGTACTTC.

The V and J genes are TRBV20-1 and TRBJ1-2; D is uncertain. Germline V gives CDR1 DFQATT, CDR2 SNEGSKA (reference sequence). This CDR3 is 12 amino acids long. Trimming shortened V by 4 bases and J by 4 bases, and 10 bases separated the two germline ends. The CDR3 protein is CSATRATYGYTF. The CDR3 nucleotides are TGCAGTGCTACCCGGGCCACCTATGGCTACACCTTC.

V is TRBV20-1 and J is TRBJ2-1, with unresolved D. Trimming pared 6 bases from V and 8 bases from J, leaving 17 bases between. Germline loops: CDR1 DFQATT, CDR2 SNEGSKA (reference sequence). There are 13 residues in the CDR3. The CDR3 region is CSALDTKSDEQFF. The CDR3 DNA follows: TGCAGTGCCTTAGACACCAAAAGTGATGAGCAGTTCTTC.

The CDR3 DNA sequence: TGCGCCAGCAGCCAAGAGTCGACTAGCGGGAGTAGACTCGAGCAGTACTTC. Protein sequence: CASSQESTSGSRLEQYF. This sequence joins TRBV4-3 and TRBJ2-7, with TRBD2 matching over 12 bases. From germline, CDR1 is LGHNA and CDR2 YSLEER. V lost 0 bases, J lost 6 bases, and 9 bases stayed unmatched. The CDR3 has 17 residues.

This clonotype was detected many times. The chain employs TRBV20-1 and TRBJ2-7, with D tentatively TRBD2 (6 bases). There are 16 residues in the CDR3. Germline CDR1 and CDR2: DFQATT and SNEGSKA (reference sequence). The ends were cut back, 2 bases at V and 0 bases at J, with 17 bases in the middle. The CDR3 spells CSARSEAASDSYEQYF. In DNA form, the CDR3 reads TGCAGTGCTAGATCAGAGGCGGCTAGCGACTCCTACGAGCAGTACTTC.

This clonotype was detected only a few times. This chain uses TRBV4-1 with TRBJ1-6; maybe TRBD1 (6 bases). This CDR3 region has 17 residues. The V and J ends lost 3 bases and 8 bases respectively, with 20 bases between them. CDR1 is MGHRA, CDR2 YSYEKL, per germline. The CDR3 is CASSQDSDRRGYSPLHF. The CDR3 DNA sequence: TGCGCCAGCAGCCAGGATTCTGACAGGAGGGGATATTCACCCCTCCACTTT.

This clonotype has ten or more counts. V and J are TRBV28 and TRBJ2-7; D may match TRBD1 or TRBD2 (6 bases each). Germline CDR1 is MDHEN and CDR2 is SYDVKM. Trimming stripped 3 bases from V and 6 bases from J, with 24 bases between. CDR3 length: 17 residues. CDR3 sequence reads: CASSFGQGTSFSGEQYF. CDR3 bases: TGTGCCAGCAGTTTTGGCCAGGGGACGTCCTTTAGCGGCGAGCAGTACTTC.

This clonotype has just a few counts. The genes are TRBV20-1 and TRBJ2-2, with a tentative D call TRBD1 (5 bases). The CDR3 length is 15 residues. In germline, CDR1 is DFQATT, CDR2 SNEGSKA (reference sequence). Between the trimmed V and J ends, which lost 6 bases and 6 bases, there was a span of 20 bases. DNA of the CDR3: TGCAGTGCAACCTCGCAGGGAACGGGCGCCGGGGAGCTGTTTTTT. Its translation: CSATSQGTGAGELFF.

In this sample, this clonotype turned up a few times. One junction end does not reproduce the germline sequence, and a read error may be involved. The rearrangement joins TRBV4-1 to TRBJ2-7; 8 bases agree with TRBD2. This CDR3 is built from 15 residues. Germline V lookup: CDR1 MGHRA, CDR2 YSYEKL. DNA for the CDR3: TGCGCCAGCAGCCAAGAGCTAGCGGGTTCCTACGGGCAGTACTTC. This translates into CASSQELAGSYGQYF.

This clonotype turned up a few times. At one end the junction does not follow the germline gene, possibly because of a read error. The chain joins TRBV6-2 or TRBV6-3 to TRBJ1-2; 7 bases fit TRBD1. Germline loops: CDR1 MNHEY, CDR2 SVGEGT. The CDR3 contains 11 residues. CDR3 bases: TGTGCCAACAGTGACCGACAGGGAGACACCTTC. The encoded protein is CANSDRQGDTF.

The chain couples TRBV18 to TRBJ2-1, with a tentative D call TRBD2 (5 bases). In germline, CDR1 is KGHSH, CDR2 LQKENI. Trimming stripped 8 bases from V and 4 bases from J, with 33 bases between. The CDR3 consists of 20 residues. Here the CDR3 reads CASLKTTHVISGFPYNEQFF. The CDR3 region has the DNA TGTGCCAGCCTAAAAACCACCCATGTGATTTCGGGGTTCCCGTACAATGAGCAGTTCTTC.

Here the CDR3 reads CASSSIVGGGPQETQYF. The CDR3 region has the DNA TGTGCCAGCAGCTCTATCGTGGGCGGGGGGCCTCAAGAGACCCAGTACTTC. The gene calls are TRBV7-2 and TRBJ2-5; 8 bases are a match to TRBD2. The ends lost 4 bases at V and 2 bases at J; junction bases unmatched: 12. In germline, CDR1 is SGHTA, CDR2 FQGNSA. The CDR3 contains 17 residues.

This sequence joins TRBV4-1 and TRBJ2-7; 8 bases map to TRBD1. The CDR3 sequence is 16 residues long. V gave up 0 bases and J gave up 4 bases; unmatched junction bases: 8. The germline V gene encodes CDR1 MGHRA and CDR2 YSYEKL. CDR3 amino acids: CASSQDWTGPKYEQYF. CDR3 nucleotide sequence: TGCGCCAGCAGCCAAGATTGGACAGGGCCCAAATACGAGCAGTACTTC.

The chain has TRBV11-3 and TRBJ2-2, with 8 bases lining up with TRBD2. V trimming: 5 bases; J trimming: 4 bases; junction bases outside the gene matches: 6. Germline V gene sequence: CDR1 SGHNT, CDR2 YENEEA. The CDR3 contains 15 residues. The CDR3, as DNA: TGTGCCAGCAGCATCCGGGGGGGAGGCACCGGGGAGCTGTTTTTT. Translating it yields CASSIRGGGTGELFF.

A word on this clonotype: An end of the junction does not agree with germline; a read error may underlie this. This sequence joins TRBV7-6 and TRBJ2-1, with D possibly TRBD2 on 5 matching bases. CDR3 size: 15 residues. Germline V gene sequence: CDR1 SGHVS, CDR2 FNYEAQ. The CDR3 reads CASSLDGGPNNEQFF. DNA of the CDR3: TGTGCCAGTAGCTTAGACGGAGGCCCAAACAATGAGCAGTTCTTC.

This clonotype was detected only a few times. The junction differs from germline at one of its ends, possibly a read error. V is TRBV12-3 or TRBV12-4 and J is TRBJ2-5; 15 bases align to TRBD2. The DNA end is a closer match to TRBJ2-1, so the J assignment may be wrong. The CDR3 has 16 amino acids. The DNA for the CDR3 is TGTGGCAGCAGTTTCGGACTAGCGGGGGGGCCGGATGAGCAGTTCTTC. Amino acids: CGSSFGLAGGPDEQFF.

The chain employs TRBV3-1 and TRBJ2-7; 9 positions match TRBD1. V lost 1 base to trimming and J lost 3 bases; unmatched junction nucleotides: 1. The CDR3 consists of 14 residues. Germline V lookup: CDR1 LGHDT, CDR2 YNNKEL (reference sequence). The CDR3 is CASSQGGQGYEQYF. DNA for the CDR3: TGTGCCAGCAGCCAAGGGGGACAGGGCTACGAGCAGTACTTC.

This clonotype was detected a few times. CDR3 in DNA: TGTGCCAGCAAAAGACAGGGCTCTTCGGGAGAGACCCAGTACTTC. The encoded protein is CASKRQGSSGETQYF. The rearrangement joins TRBV6-6 to TRBJ2-5, with 7 nucleotides matching TRBD1. V shed 7 bases, J shed 4 bases, and the junction held 12 bases outside the gene matches. The CDR3 spans 15 residues. CDR1 is MNHNY and CDR2 is SVGAGI in the germline V gene (reference sequence).